This TCR beta chain was sequenced for a study of regulatory T cells in long-lasting Graves disease. This clonotype occurred many times. The antigen is undetermined. Investigators prepared the TCR beta libraries by applying iRepertoire HTBI primers and Arm-PCR of CDR3 regions. TCRdb reanalysed the multiplex PCR reads using MiXCR and keeps one entry per CDR3 protein. The sample includes some 330,000 distinct CDR3 sequences, 10% to 15% of them seen just once. Study-level points and caveats: Among samples with persistent disease, TRBV28, TRBJ1-2 and TRBJ2-5 were favored. The TCR repertoire of persistent Graves' patients was less diverse than that of newly diagnosed ones.

Time point of the sample: newly diagnosed GD, antithyroid drugs for less than 3 months. From RNA extracted from PBMCs, the TCR library was made. The CDR3 sequence is 14 residues long. Trimming removed 0 bases from V and 7 bases from J, with 10 bases in between. Per the germline V gene, CDR1 is MNHEY and CDR2 is SMNVEV (reference sequence). These data are also associated with another study on T cells in Graves' hyperthyroidism and ophthalmopathy.

The chain is built from TRBV27 and TRBJ1-5, with D perhaps matching TRBD1 (5 bases). The sequencing here drew on peripheral blood mononuclear cells (PBMCs), taken at new diagnosis, from a patient treated with antithyroid drugs. The TCR originated in a woman between 18 and 30 years old with Graves disease. This chain's CDR3 is CASSLSGVGQPQHF. The CDR3 DNA is TGTGCCAGCAGTTTATCAGGGGTCGGACAGCCCCAGCATTTT.